This entry lists 18 T cell receptor beta chains sequenced from one sample in a study of T cells after yellow fever vaccination. Using its own MiXCR run on the 5' RACE reads, TCRdb lists one record per CDR3 protein. The profile shows around 400,000 distinct CDR3 sequences, around 10% of them singletons. The source was PBMCs, collected on the day of the first yellow fever vaccination. The receptor set was obtained from a man aged 18 to 29 who received the YFV17D yellow fever vaccine.

The V and J genes are TRBV9 and TRBJ2-1; 9 nucleotides line up with TRBD1. The CDR3 contains 17 residues. CDR1 is SGDLS, CDR2 YYNGEE, per germline. Unmatched junction bases numbered 13, after V lost 3 bases and J lost 6 bases. CDR3 DNA: TGTGCCAGCAGCGCCAGACAGGGGGTGGGTTCTTTCAATGAGCAGTTCTTC. Encoded protein: CASSARQGVGSFNEQFF.

V is TRBV5-5 and J is TRBJ1-4, with D perhaps TRBD1 (5 bases). Germline V CDR1 and CDR2: SGHKS, YYEKEE (reference sequence). The CDR3 loop spans 13 amino acids. Trimming left V 5 bases short and J 6 bases short, with 11 bases between. CDR3 nucleotides: TGTGCCAGCAGAAGGTCGGGGGATGAAAAACTGTTTTTT. The encoded protein is CASRRSGDEKLFF.

This clonotype has a handful of counts. This chain links TRBV6-5 with TRBJ2-7; D might be TRBD2 (5 bases). This CDR3 is built from 14 residues. CDR1 and CDR2 from the germline V gene are MNHEY and SVGAGI. Trimming took off 4 bases at V and 6 bases at J, with 16 bases between the two ends. CDR3 residues: CASSSSGRAGEQYV. CDR3 DNA: TGTGCCAGCAGTTCCTCCGGCCGTGCGGGCGAGCAGTACGTC.

This clonotype was seen a handful of times. The gene calls are TRBV7-2 and TRBJ2-4; D not resolved. The CDR3 contains 12 residues. Per the germline V gene, CDR1 is SGHTA and CDR2 is FQGNSA. Trimming cost V 2 bases and J 7 bases, with 6 bases left between them. CDR3 sequence: CASSLSANIQYF. CDR3 bases: TGTGCCAGCAGCTTATCGGCGAACATTCAGTACTTC.

This chain joins TRBV6-2 or TRBV6-3 and TRBJ2-1; TRBD1 agrees at 9 bases. CDR3 length equals 15 residues. V lost 2 bases to trimming and J lost 3 bases; unmatched junction nucleotides: 2. CDR1 and CDR2 from the germline V gene are MNHEY and SVGEGT. The CDR3 sequence is CASSYTGGFYNEQFF. DNA of the CDR3: TGTGCCAGCAGTTACACAGGGGGCTTCTACAATGAGCAGTTCTTC.

CDR3 DNA sequence: TGTGCCAGTAACCAGGCGGGACAGGGGGCTATTAGCAATCAGCCCCAGCATTTT. Protein product: CASNQAGQGAISNQPQHF. The rearrangement joins TRBV6-2 or TRBV6-3 to TRBJ1-5; the match to TRBD1 covers 12 bases. CDR3 length: 18 residues. The germline V gene has CDR1 MNHEY and CDR2 SVGEGT. The V segment lost 9 bases and the J segment 0 bases; nucleotides outside the gene matches: 12.

The chain carries TRBV5-1 and TRBJ1-6; D ambiguous. There are 12 residues in the CDR3. Germline V gives CDR1 SGHRS, CDR2 YFSETQ. Trimming pared 7 bases from V and 5 bases from J, leaving 7 bases between. The CDR3 region has the DNA TGCGCCAGCCAAGCCGATAATTCACCCCTCCACTTT. It encodes CASQADNSPLHF.

The sample holds many counts of this clonotype. The chain employs TRBV4-1 and TRBJ1-1; D is unclear. V lost 0 bases to trimming and J lost 7 bases, with 9 bases between them. From germline, CDR1 is MGHRA and CDR2 YSYEKL. The CDR3 is made up of 13 amino acids. This chain's CDR3 is CASSQDARGEAFF. The CDR3 DNA follows: TGCGCCAGCAGCCAAGATGCCAGAGGTGAAGCTTTCTTT.

The chain recombines TRBV4-3 with TRBJ1-2; D might be TRBD1 (5 bases). This CDR3 has 16 amino acids. The germline gives CDR1 LGHNA, CDR2 YSLEER. Trimming stripped 4 bases from V and 5 bases from J, with 20 bases between. The CDR3 here is CASSRVQAPPVYGYTF. Here the CDR3 DNA reads TGCGCCAGCAGCCGAGTACAGGCCCCCCCCGTTTATGGCTACACCTTC.

Here the CDR3 reads CASSQDYGRANTGELFF. Here the CDR3 DNA reads TGTGCCAGCAGCCAAGATTACGGCCGGGCAAACACCGGGGAGCTGTTTTTT. This chain uses TRBV4-2 with TRBJ2-2; D is ambiguous. The CDR3 covers 17 residues. V was cut by 0 bases and J by 2 bases, with 13 bases left in between. Germline V gene sequence: CDR1 LGHNA, CDR2 YNFKEQ.

This clonotype has more than one count but fewer than ten. This rearrangement joins TRBV7-2 to TRBJ2-1, with 7 nucleotides matching TRBD1. V was pared by 4 bases and J by 9 bases, with 9 bases of the junction left unmatched. This CDR3 has 14 residues. CDR1 SGHTA and CDR2 FQGNSA come from the germline V gene. This chain's CDR3 is CASSSLTGWREQFF. The CDR3 coding sequence is TGTGCCAGCAGCTCCCTGACAGGGTGGCGTGAGCAGTTCTTC.

Ten or more counts support this clonotype. The chain links TRBV3-1 to TRBJ2-2; tentatively, D is TRBD2 (5 bases). This CDR3 has 14 amino acids. V dropped 2 bases and J dropped 5 bases, with 9 bases sitting between them. The germline CDR1 and CDR2 sequences are LGHDT and YNNKEL (reference sequence). This CDR3 reads CASSQHPGTGELFF. The CDR3 DNA follows: TGTGCCAGCAGCCAACATCCGGGAACCGGGGAGCTGTTTTTT.

Comment on this clonotype: An end of the junction differs from the germline gene, which may be a read error. The chain links TRBV4-2 to TRBJ2-2, with TRBD2 matching 9 bases. There are 16 residues in the CDR3. Germline CDR1 is LGHNA and CDR2 is YNFKEQ. CDR3 DNA: TGTACCAGCAGCCCCCGACTAGCGGTGGGCGGCGGGGAGCTGTTTTTT. Its protein product is CTSSPRLAVGGGELFF.

Only a few counts were recorded for this clonotype. J is TRBJ2-4 and V is TRBV24-1, with no clear D. V was shortened by 12 bases and J by 5 bases, with 10 bases between the two germline ends. The CDR3 runs to 11 residues. The germline gives CDR1 KGHDR, CDR2 SFDVKD. In DNA form, the CDR3 reads TGTGCCCACGAGAACCAAAACATTCAGTACTTC. Protein sequence: CAHENQNIQYF.

This rearrangement joins TRBV12-3 or TRBV12-4 to TRBJ1-1; D is uncertain. Trimming removed 10 bases at V and 0 bases at J, with 9 bases between. The CDR3 length is 12 residues. In DNA, the CDR3 is TGTGCCATCAATCGGGTGAACACTGAAGCTTTCTTT. It encodes CAINRVNTEAFF.

The chain links TRBV20-1 to TRBJ1-1; D is unclear. This CDR3 has 11 amino acids. Germline CDR1 reads DFQATT; CDR2 reads SNEGSKA (reference sequence). With 7 bases removed from V and 4 bases from J, the gap between germline ends came to 10 bases. CDR3 nucleotides: TGCAGTGTTGCGGGAGTCACTGAAGCTTTCTTT. Its protein is CSVAGVTEAFF.

This clonotype was seen more than once but under ten times. J is TRBJ1-1 and V is TRBV7-2; perhaps TRBD1 as D (5 bases). The germline V and J ends were trimmed by 0 bases and 0 bases, with 20 bases remaining between them. The V gene's germline CDR1 is SGHTA and CDR2 FQGNSA. This CDR3 is 19 amino acids long. CDR3 DNA sequence: TGTGCCAGCAGCTTAGCCCCCGCCTACCCGGGACCACTGAACACTGAAGCTTTCTTT. Translated: CASSLAPAYPGPLNTEAFF.

At least ten counts were recorded for this clonotype. The chain couples TRBV10-2 to TRBJ1-1; possibly TRBD1 for D (5 bases). The CDR3 spans 13 residues. The germline V and J ends were trimmed by 1 base and 3 bases, with 6 bases remaining between them. Germline V gives CDR1 WSHSY, CDR2 SAAADI. CDR3 in DNA: TGCGCCAGCAGTGAGTGGGGGGACACTGAAGCTTTCTTT. Translation: CASSEWGDTEAFF.